The rows below give T cell receptor beta chains drawn from one sample of a study of T cell changes during pregnancy in multiple sclerosis. Sequenced by immunoSEQ multiplex PCR; TCRdb stores in-frame clones only, minus some. This sample has about 56,000 clones; under 95% occur once, and the top ten carry approximately 0.18%. The sequenced sample was CD4+ T cells from peripheral blood mononuclear cells, obtained in the second trimester of pregnancy. Receptors originate from a female donor with multiple sclerosis, enrolled in a pregnancy study. Each CDR3 is given with its conserved first and last residue. The D gene is left open where the match is weak. The size entry is marked missing in some rows and otherwise reads once, few, many or a size class.

>15|TRBV10-1|TRBD1|TRBJ1-6|NA
CAAGGDRPRYSPLHF
TGCGCAGCGGGAGGGGACAGGCCGCGTTATTCACCCCTCCACTTT
>18|TRBV4-2|TRBD1|TRBJ1-5|NA
CASSPGTGDISGDQPQHF
TGTGCCAGCAGCCCCGGGACAGGGGATATTAGCGGGGATCAGCCCCAGCATTTT
>15|TRBV28|TRBD2|TRBJ2-1|NA
CASSLSGGRADEQFF
TGTGCCAGCAGTTTATCAGGCGGGAGGGCCGATGAGCAGTTCTTC
>13|TRBV5-1|NA|TRBJ2-2|NA
CASSLSGTGELFF
TGCGCCAGCAGCTTGAGCGGGACCGGGGAGCTGTTTTTT
>14|TRBV9|NA|TRBJ1-1|NA
CASSVVTGPSEAFF
TGTGCCAGCAGCGTTGTGACAGGACCCTCTGAAGCTTTCTTT
>15|TRBV4-2|NA|TRBJ1-6|few
CASSQALQGNSPLHF
TGTGCCAGCAGCCAAGCGTTACAGGGCAATTCACCCCTCCACTTT
>15|TRBV6-1|NA|TRBJ1-6|NA
CASSDFWADNSPLHF
TGTGCCAGCAGTGATTTTTGGGCCGATAATTCACCCCTCCACTTT
>12|TRBV10-3|NA|TRBJ1-2|NA
CAISDNARGYTF
TGTGCCATCAGTGATAACGCGCGAGGCTACACCTTC
>16|TRBV5-4|NA|TRBJ1-1|NA
CASSSDLTRVNTEAFF
TGTGCCAGCAGCTCCGACTTAACACGGGTGAACACTGAAGCTTTCTTT
>15|TRBV29-1|TRBD2|TRBJ2-1|NA
CSSVPGTSGYNEQFF
TGCAGCTCAGTTCCCGGGACTAGCGGTTACAATGAGCAGTTCTTC
>16|TRBV7-3|NA|TRBJ2-6|NA
CASSIKSGSGANVLTF
TGTGCCAGCAGCATTAAATCAGGCTCTGGGGCCAACGTCCTGACTTTC
>15|TRBV15|TRBD2|TRBJ2-5|NA
CATSSERGGWETQYF
TGTGCCACCAGCAGTGAGCGGGGGGGCTGGGAGACCCAGTACTTC
>14|TRBV7-2|NA|TRBJ2-3|NA
CASSLMGVTDTQYF
TGTGCCAGCAGCTTAATGGGAGTGACAGATACGCAGTATTTT
>12|TRBV18|NA|TRBJ1-1|NA
CASSPQDRQAFF
TGTGCCAGCTCACCACAAGACAGGCAAGCTTTCTTT
>14|TRBV5-6|TRBD2|TRBJ2-5|NA
CASSLRTSGETQYF
TGTGCCAGCAGCTTAAGGACTAGCGGGGAGACCCAGTACTTC
>16|TRBV28|TRBD1|TRBJ1-2|NA
CASSLSGGQGTNGYTF
TGTGCCAGCAGTTTAAGCGGGGGACAGGGAACGAACGGCTACACCTTC
>16|TRBV7-9|NA|TRBJ1-3|NA
CASSSLPTTSGNTIYF
TGTGCCAGCAGCTCCCTCCCGACTACCTCTGGAAACACCATATATTTT
>16|TRBV6-1|TRBD1|TRBJ1-2|NA
CASSEASGQGRYGYTF
TGTGCCAGCAGTGAAGCCTCGGGACAGGGAAGGTATGGCTACACCTTC
>13|TRBV10-3|NA|TRBJ1-1|once
CAIMAGRDTEAFF
TGTGCCATCATGGCAGGGAGGGACACTGAAGCTTTCTTT
>14|TRBV5-4|TRBD1|TRBJ2-7|NA
CASSLGGQRNEQYF
TGTGCCAGCAGCTTGGGGGGACAGAGGAACGAGCAGTACTTC
>14|TRBV28|TRBD1|TRBJ1-4|NA
CASSLRGGGEKLFF
TGTGCCAGCAGTTTAAGAGGGGGCGGCGAAAAACTGTTTTTT
>14|TRBV27|TRBD1|TRBJ2-4|NA
CASSRTGSLDIQYF
TGTGCCAGCAGTCGGACAGGGAGTTTGGACATTCAGTACTTC
>12|TRBV4-1|TRBD1|TRBJ1-2|NA
CASRNDRVGYTF
TGCGCCAGCAGGAACGACAGGGTCGGCTACACCTTC
>14|TRBV30|NA|TRBJ2-2|NA
CAWSGTESTGELFF
TGTGCCTGGAGTGGGACAGAATCCACCGGGGAGCTGTTTTTT
>11|TRBV28|NA|TRBJ2-5|NA
CASSQSPTQYF
TGTGCCAGCAGTCAAAGCCCGACCCAGTACTTC
>12|TRBV30|NA|TRBJ1-2|NA
CAWSAGQTIYTF
TGTGCCTGGAGTGCAGGACAGACGATCTACACCTTC
>14|TRBV9|NA|TRBJ1-2|NA
CASSVGTANYGYTF
TGTGCCAGCAGCGTAGGAACAGCTAACTATGGCTACACCTTC
>15|TRBV7-2|NA|TRBJ2-5|NA
CASSRQTGEGETQYF
TGTGCCAGCAGCCGACAGACAGGGGAGGGAGAGACCCAGTACTTC
>13|TRBV19|NA|TRBJ2-2|NA
CASSMASRGELFF
TGTGCCAGTAGTATGGCATCCCGCGGGGAGCTGTTTTTT
>15|TRBV18|NA|TRBJ1-5|once
CASSPETGKDQPQHF
TGTGCCAGCTCACCAGAAACAGGGAAGGATCAGCCCCAGCATTTT
>15|TRBV11-2|TRBD2|TRBJ2-2|NA
CASSLSGVNTGELFF
TGTGCCAGCAGCTTAAGCGGGGTGAACACCGGGGAGCTGTTTTTT
>14|TRBV7-9|TRBD1|TRBJ1-6|few
CASSSQGARTPLHF
TGTGCCAGCAGCTCACAGGGGGCCAGGACACCCCTCCACTTT
>16|TRBV11-2|TRBD1|TRBJ2-7|NA
CASSSYRDRGYHEQYF
TGTGCCAGCAGCTCCTACCGGGACAGGGGATATCACGAGCAGTACTTC